This T cell receptor beta chain was recorded in a study of T cells in Graves' hyperthyroidism and ophthalmopathy. Trimming cost V 5 bases and J 4 bases; bases outside gene matches: 9. The CDR3 length is 15 residues. Researchers took RNA transcripts and amplified the TCR beta CDR3 regions from them. In the first-round RT-PCR of the TCR CDR3, the HTBI primer set was used. Each CDR3 protein is one row after TCRdb ran MiXCR on the multiplex PCR reads. The sample has fewer than 600,000 distinct CDR3 sequences, around 13% seen once. PBMCs came from 10 ml fresh peripheral blood. This clonotype was picked up many times.

The sequence derives from a woman between 35 and 50 years old with Graves' hyperthyroidism. The rearrangement joins TRBV12-3 or TRBV12-4 to TRBJ2-7, with TRBD2 matching 9 bases. Material for sequencing was blood. CDR3 sequence (DNA): TGTGCCAGCAGTAGGACCCCTAGCGGGAATTACGAGCAGTACTTC. This translates into CASSRTPSGNYEQYF.